The 19 T cell receptor beta chains given below trace back to one sample, sequenced in a study of cytomegalovirus exposure and HLA in healthy donors. Researchers ran the PCR with 60 Vbeta and 13 Jbeta primers. The data were produced by immunoSEQ multiplex PCR, yet TCRdb's version contains in-frame clones alone and is incomplete. The sample lists over 130,000 clones, 75% to 85% occurring once. What was sequenced was PBMCs. These receptor sequences come from a man between 50 and 59 years old in good health and CMV-seropositive.

Turning to this clone: In the same sample, other DNA sequences code for this CDR3. This sequence joins TRBV19 and TRBJ1-5; D not resolved. This CDR3 has 14 residues. The V end was cut by 9 bases, the J end by 0 bases, with 12 bases between. CDR1 is LNHDA, CDR2 SQIVND, per germline (reference sequence). In nucleotides, the CDR3 is TGTGCCAGCGTGCAGGTAAATAGCAATCAGCCCCAGCATTTT. It is translated as CASVQVNSNQPQHF.

The chain is built from TRBV2 and TRBJ2-2; 7 bases are a match to TRBD1. In germline, CDR1 is SNHLY, CDR2 FYNNEI. This CDR3 is built from 15 residues. Unmatched junction bases numbered 8, after V lost 4 bases and J lost 6 bases. CDR3 in amino acids: CASSVLGQGAGELFF. CDR3 in DNA: TGTGCCAGCAGTGTTCTAGGTCAGGGGGCCGGGGAGCTGTTTTTT. The whole variable domain, remainder taken from reference TRBV2 and TRBJ2-2, is EPEVTQTPSHQVTQMGQEVILRCVPISNHLYFYWYRQILGQKVEFLVSFYNNEISEKSEIFDDQFSVERPDGSNFTLKIRSTKLEDSAMYFCASSVLGQGAGELFFGEGSRLTVL.

J is TRBJ1-5 and V is TRBV30; 7 nucleotides line up with TRBD1. CDR3 size: 13 residues. After removal of 0 bases from V and 7 bases from J, the junction contained 3 bases not matched to a gene. CDR1 and CDR2 from the germline V gene are GTSNPN and SVGIG (reference sequence). CDR3 sequence: CAWSVQGKQPQHF. The DNA for the CDR3 is TGTGCCTGGAGTGTACAGGGGAAGCAGCCCCAGCATTTT. The variable domain in full, with the rest retrieved from reference TRBV30 and TRBJ1-5, is SQTIHQWPATLVQPVGSPLSLECTVEGTSNPNLYWYRQAAGRGLQLLFYSVGIGQISSEVPQNLSASRPQDRQFILSSKKLLLSDSGFYLCAWSVQGKQPQHFGDGTRLSIL.

This sequence joins TRBV4-1 and TRBJ2-5; 8 nucleotides line up with TRBD1. The DNA matches TRBJ2-7 better at its end, which makes the J call doubtful. In germline, CDR1 is MGHRA, CDR2 YSYEKL. The CDR3 sequence is 16 residues long. The CDR3: CASSRGQENIAYEQYF. The CDR3 DNA reads TGCGCCAGCAGCCGGGGACAGGAGAATATTGCCTACGAGCAGTACTTC.

A single count supports this clone. The chain couples TRBV9 to TRBJ2-1; 12 nucleotides line up with TRBD2. The CDR3 contains 19 residues. The V and J ends lost 0 bases and 4 bases, in that order; junction bases with no gene match: 11. Germline CDR1 is SGDLS and CDR2 is YYNGEE. The CDR3 reads CASSVGLAGVGTAYNEQFF. The CDR3 DNA reads as TGTGCCAGCAGCGTAGGACTAGCGGGAGTTGGTACCGCTTACAATGAGCAGTTCTTC.

V usage is TRBV11-1 and J usage is TRBJ2-3; 10 bases are a match to TRBD2. CDR1 and CDR2 from the germline V gene are SGHAT and FQDESV (reference sequence). This CDR3 is 15 amino acids long. Trimming took 6 bases from V and 4 from J; bases not matched to a gene: 7. The DNA of the CDR3 is TGTGCCAGCAGTTCTAGCGGGAGAGGTGCAGATACGCAGTATTTT. It specifies CASSSSGRGADTQYF.

The chain joins TRBV27 to TRBJ2-3; D remains unclear. Trimming cost V 5 bases and J 2 bases, with 11 bases left between them. The V gene's germline CDR1 is MNHEY and CDR2 SMNVEV (reference sequence). The CDR3 has 14 amino acids. CDR3 residues: CASSRAGSTDTQYF. As DNA, the CDR3 is TGTGCCAGCAGTCGTGCAGGATCCACAGATACGCAGTATTTT.

This CDR3 reads CASSSGQFFDSPLHF. CDR3 sequence (DNA): TGCGCCAGCAGCTCGGGACAGTTTTTCGATTCACCCCTCCACTTT. This chain connects TRBV5-1 to TRBJ1-6, with TRBD1 matching 7 bases. Per germline, CDR1 SGHRS and CDR2 YFSETQ. The CDR3 runs to 15 residues. J gave up 8 bases and V 3 bases, and 8 bases lay outside the gene matches.

Comment on this clone: An end of the junction differs from the germline gene, which may be a read error. The chain employs TRBV7-9 and TRBJ1-5, with 9 bases aligning to TRBD1. The CDR3 consists of 17 residues. Germline lookup yields CDR1 SEHNR and CDR2 FQNEAQ (reference sequence). The CDR3 sequence: CSSSPSQGARSPQPQHF. DNA for the CDR3: TGTTCCAGCAGCCCTTCACAGGGGGCGCGATCCCCTCAGCCCCAGCATTTT.

Worth noting for this clone: The junction departs from the called germline gene at one end, perhaps through a read error. The chain combines TRBV7-9 with TRBJ1-5; a weak D match, TRBD1 (5 bases). In germline, CDR1 is SEHNR, CDR2 FQNEAQ (reference sequence). The CDR3 runs to 17 residues. The CDR3 DNA reads as TGTTCCAGCAGCTTAGAAGGAGGGACGGCAGACAATCAGCCCCAGCATTTT. It translates to CSSSLEGGTADNQPQHF.

The CDR3 DNA is TGTGCCAGCAGTGACCTTAGCGGGAGCTCCTACAATGAGCAGTTCTTC. This codes for CASSDLSGSSYNEQFF. V gene TRBV6-4 combines with J gene TRBJ2-1; 9 nucleotides align to TRBD2. The CDR3 totals 16 residues. V lost 2 bases to trimming and J lost 0 bases; unmatched junction nucleotides: 2. Germline lookup yields CDR1 MRHNA and CDR2 SNTAGT.

The chain links TRBV29-1 to TRBJ1-4, with TRBD1 identical over 8 bases. Germline assignment: CDR1 SQVTM and CDR2 ANQGSEA. The CDR3 is 13 residues long. Trimming cost V 1 base and J 7 bases; bases outside gene matches: 2. The CDR3 sequence is CSVEGTGIEKLFF. The CDR3 coding sequence is TGCAGCGTTGAAGGGACAGGGATTGAAAAACTGTTTTTT. Using reference TRBV29-1 and TRBJ1-4 for the parts outside the CDR3, the full variable domain is SAVISQKPSRDICQRGTSLTIQCQVDSQVTMMFWYRQQPGQSLTLIATANQGSEATYESGFVIDKFPISRPNLTFSTLTVSNMSPEDSSIYLCSVEGTGIEKLFFGSGTQLSVL.

A note on this clone: The germline gene is not matched at one end of the junction; a read error may be the cause. This chain connects TRBV7-9 to TRBJ2-1; 7 positions match TRBD2. There are 12 residues in the CDR3. Germline CDR1 and CDR2: SEHNR and FQNEAQ (reference sequence). CDR3 loop: CSSSLWEGEQFF. The CDR3 region has the DNA TGTTCCAGCAGCTTATGGGAGGGAGAGCAGTTCTTC.

The chain couples TRBV7-2 to TRBJ2-5; TRBD2 might be the D (6 bases). Germline lookup yields CDR1 SGHTA and CDR2 FQGNSA. The V end was cut by 4 bases, the J end by 4 bases, with 10 bases between. The CDR3 is 13 amino acids. In DNA, the CDR3 is TGTGCCAGCAGCTCGGGGGAAGGAGAGACCCAGTACTTC. Translating gives CASSSGEGETQYF.

This chain joins TRBV6-5 and TRBJ1-2, with 12 bases that match TRBD1. Germline V gene lookup returns CDR1 MNHEY and CDR2 SVGAGI. The CDR3 spans 14 residues. V lost 2 bases and J lost 8; bases outside the gene matches: 3. CDR3 region: CASSYGTGGRGYTF. CDR3 bases: TGTGCCAGCAGTTACGGGACAGGGGGCCGGGGCTACACCTTC.

The chain combines TRBV2 with TRBJ2-7; D unclear. CDR1 is SNHLY and CDR2 is FYNNEI in the germline V gene. CDR3 size: 14 residues. V was trimmed by 7 bases and J by 1 base, leaving 14 bases between them. DNA for the CDR3: TGTGCCAGCAATATGATCCCAGGATCCTACGAGCAGTACTTC. It encodes CASNMIPGSYEQYF. The full variable domain, rest sourced from reference TRBV2 and TRBJ2-7, is EPEVTQTPSHQVTQMGQEVILRCVPISNHLYFYWYRQILGQKVEFLVSFYNNEISEKSEIFDDQFSVERPDGSNFTLKIRSTKLEDSAMYFCASNMIPGSYEQYFGPGTRLTVT.

This clone was detected a few times. This chain's CDR3 is CASSGQVSNTEAFF. Written as DNA, the CDR3 is TGTGCCAGCAGTGGACAGGTTTCGAACACTGAAGCTTTCTTT. V and J are TRBV6-1 and TRBJ1-1, with D perhaps TRBD1 (6 bases). The CDR3 totals 14 residues. Germline assignment: CDR1 MNHNS and CDR2 SASEGT. V lost 4 bases and J lost 1, with 10 bases in between.

This clone turned up a few times. At the DNA level, this CDR3 is encoded by other sequences in the same sample as well. The chain is built from TRBV5-1 and TRBJ2-7; TRBD1 might be the D (5 bases). This CDR3 has 14 amino acids. Germline CDR1 is SGHRS and CDR2 is YFSETQ. V was trimmed by 1 base and J by 0 bases, leaving 8 bases between them. The CDR3 spells CASSLRGGSYEQYF. The CDR3 region has the DNA TGCGCCAGCAGCTTGAGGGGTGGCTCCTACGAGCAGTACTTC.

This clone was picked up a small number of times. The J gene is TRBJ2-2, the V gene TRBV9; tentatively, D is TRBD1 (5 bases). Trimming pared 3 bases from V and 6 bases from J, leaving 21 bases between. CDR3 length: 17 amino acids. CDR1 is SGDLS, CDR2 YYNGEE, per germline. DNA for the CDR3: TGTGCCAGCAGCGGGCAAACGCAGGGTGGCAGGCCCGGGGAGCTGTTTTTT. Its protein is CASSGQTQGGRPGELFF.